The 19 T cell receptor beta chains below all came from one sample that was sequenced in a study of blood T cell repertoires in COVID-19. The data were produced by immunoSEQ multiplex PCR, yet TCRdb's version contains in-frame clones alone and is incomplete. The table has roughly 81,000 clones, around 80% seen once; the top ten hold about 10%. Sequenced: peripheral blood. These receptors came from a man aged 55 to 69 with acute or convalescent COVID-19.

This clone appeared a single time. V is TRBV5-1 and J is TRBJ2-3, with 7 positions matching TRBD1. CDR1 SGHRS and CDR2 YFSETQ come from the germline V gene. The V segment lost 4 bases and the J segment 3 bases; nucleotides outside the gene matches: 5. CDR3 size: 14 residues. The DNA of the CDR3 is TGCGCCAGCAGCCTAGGGACAGAAACAGATACGCAGTATTTT. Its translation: CASSLGTETDTQYF.

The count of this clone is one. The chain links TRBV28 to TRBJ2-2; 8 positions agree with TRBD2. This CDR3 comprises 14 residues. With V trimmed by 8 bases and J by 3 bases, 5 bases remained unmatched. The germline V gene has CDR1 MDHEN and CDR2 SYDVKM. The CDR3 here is CASRELADTGELFF. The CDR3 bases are TGTGCCAGCCGGGAACTAGCGGACACCGGGGAGCTGTTTTTT.

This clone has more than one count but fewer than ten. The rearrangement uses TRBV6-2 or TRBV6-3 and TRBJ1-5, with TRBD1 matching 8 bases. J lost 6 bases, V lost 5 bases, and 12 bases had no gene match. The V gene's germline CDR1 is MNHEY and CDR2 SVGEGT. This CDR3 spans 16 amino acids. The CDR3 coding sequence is TGTGCCAGCAGTGTAGCAAGAGGACAGGGAGTTCAGCCCCAGCATTTT. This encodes CASSVARGQGVQPQHF.

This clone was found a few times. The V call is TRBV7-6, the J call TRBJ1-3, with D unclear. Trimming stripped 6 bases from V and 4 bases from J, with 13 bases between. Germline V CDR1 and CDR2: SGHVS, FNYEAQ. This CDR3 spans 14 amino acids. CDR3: CASSSVGGGNTIYF. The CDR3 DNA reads TGTGCCAGCAGTTCCGTGGGCGGGGGAAACACCATATATTTT.

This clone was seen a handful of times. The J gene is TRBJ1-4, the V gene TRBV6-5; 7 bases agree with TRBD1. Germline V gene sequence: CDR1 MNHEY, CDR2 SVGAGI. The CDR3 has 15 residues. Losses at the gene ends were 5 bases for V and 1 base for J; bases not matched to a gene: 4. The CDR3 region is CASSKQGLTNEKLFF. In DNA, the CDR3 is TGTGCCAGCAGTAAACAGGGGTTAACTAATGAAAAACTGTTTTTT.

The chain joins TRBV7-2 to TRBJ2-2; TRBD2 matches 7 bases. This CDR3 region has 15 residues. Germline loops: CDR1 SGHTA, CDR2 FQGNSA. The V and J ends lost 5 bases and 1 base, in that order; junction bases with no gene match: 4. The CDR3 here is CASSLQRENTGELFF. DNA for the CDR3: TGTGCCAGCAGCCTGCAGCGGGAGAACACCGGGGAGCTGTTTTTT.

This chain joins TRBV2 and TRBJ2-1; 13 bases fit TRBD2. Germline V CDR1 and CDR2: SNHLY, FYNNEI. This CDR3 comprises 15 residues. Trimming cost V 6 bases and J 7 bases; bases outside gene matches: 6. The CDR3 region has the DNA TGTGCCAGCAGCGGGCGACTAGCGGGGGGTAATGAGCAGTTCTTC. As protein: CASSGRLAGGNEQFF.

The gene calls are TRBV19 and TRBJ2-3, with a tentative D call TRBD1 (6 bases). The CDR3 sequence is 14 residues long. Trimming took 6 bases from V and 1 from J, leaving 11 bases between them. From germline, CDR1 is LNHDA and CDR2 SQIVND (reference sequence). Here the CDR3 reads CASSKYRGTDTQYF. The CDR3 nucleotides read TGTGCCAGTAGCAAATACAGGGGCACAGATACGCAGTATTTT.

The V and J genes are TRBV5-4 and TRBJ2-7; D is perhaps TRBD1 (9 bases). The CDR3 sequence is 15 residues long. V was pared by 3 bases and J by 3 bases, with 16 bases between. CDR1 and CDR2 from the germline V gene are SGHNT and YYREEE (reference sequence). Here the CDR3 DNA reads TGTGCCAGCAGCTCCGGGGGGGACAGGGACTACGAGCAGTACTTC. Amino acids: CASSSGGDRDYEQYF.

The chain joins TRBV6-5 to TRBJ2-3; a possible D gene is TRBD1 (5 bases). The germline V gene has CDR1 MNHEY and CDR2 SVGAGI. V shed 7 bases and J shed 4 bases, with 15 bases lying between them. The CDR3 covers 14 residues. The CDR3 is CASILKGMADTQYF. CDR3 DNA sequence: TGTGCCAGCATTTTGAAGGGGATGGCAGATACGCAGTATTTT.

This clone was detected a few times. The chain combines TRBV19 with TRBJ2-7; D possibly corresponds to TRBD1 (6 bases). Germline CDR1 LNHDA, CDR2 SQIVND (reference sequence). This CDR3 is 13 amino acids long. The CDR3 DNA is TGTGCCAGTAGTCCGACCGGACAGCCGTTCTTATTAGTC. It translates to CASSPTGQPFLLV.

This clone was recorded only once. The CDR3 DNA sequence: TGTGCCAGCAGTCGGGGACAGAAATACTACGAGCAGTACTTC. Amino acid sequence: CASSRGQKYYEQYF. V usage is TRBV6-5 and J usage is TRBJ2-7; 7 bases are shared with TRBD1. Germline loops: CDR1 MNHEY, CDR2 SVGAGI. The CDR3 contains 14 residues. Trimming removed 5 bases from V and 3 bases from J; junction bases left unmatched: 7.

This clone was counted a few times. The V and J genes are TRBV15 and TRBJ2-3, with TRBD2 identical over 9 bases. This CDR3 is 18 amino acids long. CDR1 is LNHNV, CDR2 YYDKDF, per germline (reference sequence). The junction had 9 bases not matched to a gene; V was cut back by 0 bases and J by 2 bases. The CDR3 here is CATSRDLAGGPNTDTQYF. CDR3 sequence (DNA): TGTGCCACCAGCAGAGATCTGGCGGGAGGGCCTAACACAGATACGCAGTATTTT. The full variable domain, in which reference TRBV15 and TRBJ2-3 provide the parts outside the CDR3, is DAMVIQNPRYQVTQFGKPVTLSCSQTLNHNVMYWYQQKSSQAPKLLFHYYDKDFNNEADTPDNFQSRRPNTSFCFLDIRSPGLGDTAMYLCATSRDLAGGPNTDTQYFGPGTRLTVL.

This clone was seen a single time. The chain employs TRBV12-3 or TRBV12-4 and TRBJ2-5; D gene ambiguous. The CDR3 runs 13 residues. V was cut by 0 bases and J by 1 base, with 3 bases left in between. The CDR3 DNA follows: TGTGCCAGCAGTTTAGCGGCCCAAGAGACCCAGTACTTC. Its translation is CASSLAAQETQYF.

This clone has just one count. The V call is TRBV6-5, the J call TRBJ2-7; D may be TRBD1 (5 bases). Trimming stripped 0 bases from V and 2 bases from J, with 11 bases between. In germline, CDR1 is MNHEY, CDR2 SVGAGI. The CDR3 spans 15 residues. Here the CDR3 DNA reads TGTGCCAGCAGTTACTCCTGGCAAGGGGCCTACGAGCAGTACTTC. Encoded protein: CASSYSWQGAYEQYF.

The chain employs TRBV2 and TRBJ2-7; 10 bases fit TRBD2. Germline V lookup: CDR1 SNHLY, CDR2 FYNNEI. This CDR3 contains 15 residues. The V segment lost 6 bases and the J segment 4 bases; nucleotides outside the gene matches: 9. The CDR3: CASRTGLAATYEQYF. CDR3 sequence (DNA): TGTGCCAGCAGAACCGGACTAGCGGCAACTTACGAGCAGTACTTC.

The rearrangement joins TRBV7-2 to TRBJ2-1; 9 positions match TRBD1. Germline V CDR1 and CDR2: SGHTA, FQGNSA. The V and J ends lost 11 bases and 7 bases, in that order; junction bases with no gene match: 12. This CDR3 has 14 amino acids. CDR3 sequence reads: CASHQQGAPNEQFF. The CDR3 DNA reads TGTGCCTCTCACCAACAGGGGGCGCCTAATGAGCAGTTCTTC.

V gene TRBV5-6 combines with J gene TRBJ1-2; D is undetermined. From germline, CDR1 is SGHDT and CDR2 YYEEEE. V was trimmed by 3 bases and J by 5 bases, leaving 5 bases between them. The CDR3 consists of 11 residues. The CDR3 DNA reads TGTGCCAGCAGCTCCCTTTATGGCTACACCTTC. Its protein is CASSSLYGYTF.

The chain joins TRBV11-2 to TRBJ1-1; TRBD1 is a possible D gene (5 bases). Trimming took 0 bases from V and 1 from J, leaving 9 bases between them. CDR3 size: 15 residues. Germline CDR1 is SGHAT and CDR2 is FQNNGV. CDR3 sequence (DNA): TGTGCCAGCAGCTTAGAGGGGGGGTGGAACACTGAAGCTTTCTTT. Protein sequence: CASSLEGGWNTEAFF.